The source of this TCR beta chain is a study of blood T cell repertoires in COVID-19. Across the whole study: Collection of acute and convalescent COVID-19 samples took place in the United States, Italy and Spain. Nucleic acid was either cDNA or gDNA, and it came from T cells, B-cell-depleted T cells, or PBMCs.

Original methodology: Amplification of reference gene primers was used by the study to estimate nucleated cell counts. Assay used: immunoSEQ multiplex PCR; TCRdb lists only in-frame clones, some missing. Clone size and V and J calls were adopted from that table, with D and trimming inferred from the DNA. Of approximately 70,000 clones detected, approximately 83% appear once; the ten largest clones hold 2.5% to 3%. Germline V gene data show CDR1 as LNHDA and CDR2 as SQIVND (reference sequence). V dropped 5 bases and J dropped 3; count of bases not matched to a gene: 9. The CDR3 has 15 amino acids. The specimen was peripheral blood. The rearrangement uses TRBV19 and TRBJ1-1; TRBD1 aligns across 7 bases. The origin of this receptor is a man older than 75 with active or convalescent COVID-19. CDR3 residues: CASSGAGTEDTEAFF. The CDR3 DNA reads TGTGCCAGTAGTGGAGCCGGGACAGAGGACACTGAAGCTTTCTTT.